This TCR beta chain originates from a study of T cell repertoires in aging, cancer and after chemotherapy. Turning to the study itself: Donor ages fell into six groups from 30 or younger up to 70 or older. Overall study findings and caveats: No conclusions about immunological memory after chemotherapy can be drawn from the repertoire data. In cancer patients, declining TCR diversity with age involved lost richness and lost evenness.

Rearranged V-D-J TRB sequences were amplified with a mixed TRB-A/B primer pool. MiXCR was run by TCRdb on the multiplex PCR reads, yielding one entry per CDR3 protein. The table includes thousands of distinct CDR3 sequences, about a fifth detected once. Judged by abundance, this clonotype is medium-sized (0.01 to 0.1%). Its antigen is still unknown. The template was genomic DNA from peripheral blood, not RNA. In germline, CDR1 is SEHNR, CDR2 FQNEAQ (reference sequence). CDR3 length: 16 amino acids. Trimming took off 5 bases at V and 1 base at J, with 17 bases between the two ends. The V call is TRBV7-9, the J call TRBJ1-2; D ambiguous. Source material: blood. This sequence originates from a human donor with a solid tumor. The CDR3 DNA follows: TGTGCCAGCAGCCCAATCAGACCGAGCCTTAACTATGGCTACACCTTC. This gives the protein CASSPIRPSLNYGYTF.